This entry is about one T cell receptor (beta chain). Its target is not known. During the collection period, no donor immune events like infections were recorded. The data are from a study of identifying expanded T cells in peripheral blood. Study results and caveats: Two-week clone count variance significantly increased as total template count grew. Technical replicates showed around 1.2 changed clones; about 2 weeks about 16; four weeks 19.

The germline V gene encodes CDR1 MNHNS and CDR2 SASEGT. V was clipped by 10 bases and J by 8 bases; unmatched bases: 13. The CDR3 consists of 13 residues. The data were produced by immunoSEQ multiplex PCR, yet TCRdb's version contains in-frame clones alone and is incomplete. The sample consists of around 95,000 clones, over 75% of them appearing once. The J gene is TRBJ1-2, the V gene TRBV6-1, with 7 bases fitting TRBD1. The sequence was obtained from a person aged 18 to 70 in good health. Sequenced input: blood. CDR3 sequence (DNA): TGTGCCACCAAGGGGGACAGCCTGCGAGGCTACACCTTC. As protein: CATKGDSLRGYTF.